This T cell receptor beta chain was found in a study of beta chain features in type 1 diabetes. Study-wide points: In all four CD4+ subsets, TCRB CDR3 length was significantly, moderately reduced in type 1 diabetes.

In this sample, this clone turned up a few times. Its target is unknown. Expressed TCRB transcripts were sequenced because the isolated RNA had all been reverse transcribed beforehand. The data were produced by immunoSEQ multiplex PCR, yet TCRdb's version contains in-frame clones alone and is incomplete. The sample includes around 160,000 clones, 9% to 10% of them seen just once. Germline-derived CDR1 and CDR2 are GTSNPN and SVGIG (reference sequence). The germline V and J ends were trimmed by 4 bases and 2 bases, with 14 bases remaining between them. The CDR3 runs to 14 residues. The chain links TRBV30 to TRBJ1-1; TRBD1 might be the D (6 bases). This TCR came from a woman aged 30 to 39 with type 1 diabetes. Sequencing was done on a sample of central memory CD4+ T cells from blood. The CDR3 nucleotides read TGTGCCTGGAATACGATACAGGGTAACACTGAAGCTTTCTTT. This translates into CAWNTIQGNTEAFF.